Below are 27 T cell receptor beta chains sequenced from a single sample in a study of post-analysis software for immune sequencing data. The TCR beta cDNA libraries contained unique molecular identifiers. TCRdb used MiXCR to reprocess the PCR reads, holding one entry per CDR3 protein. The sample carries about 160,000 distinct CDR3 sequences, 30% to 45% recorded once. The material was blood, obtained after autologous hematopoietic stem cell transplantation. These receptors were taken from a girl aged 10 to 17 with multiple sclerosis.

This clonotype turned up a few times. The CDR3 is CASSQSSVREQYF. In nucleotides, the CDR3 is TGTGCCAGCAGCCAATCTTCGGTACGGGAGCAGTACTTC. This chain links TRBV16 with TRBJ2-7; D not certain. The CDR3 has 13 residues. Germline V lookup: CDR1 KGHSY, CDR2 FQNENV. V was cut by 0 bases and J by 7 bases, with 10 bases left in between.

There are many counts of this clonotype. The chain couples TRBV7-3 to TRBJ2-1, with 9 bases that match TRBD1. This CDR3 is 16 amino acids long. The ends lost 5 bases at V and 4 bases at J; junction bases unmatched: 9. Germline V gives CDR1 SGHTA, CDR2 FQGTGA. The CDR3 DNA reads as TGTGCCAGCAGCCTCAAAGCGGGACAGGGTTACAATGAGCAGTTCTTC. It codes for CASSLKAGQGYNEQFF.

The gene calls are TRBV7-2 and TRBJ2-7; 11 bases align to TRBD1. V trimming: 2 bases; J trimming: 3 bases; junction bases outside the gene matches: 3. CDR1 is SGHTA, CDR2 FQGNSA, per germline. CDR3 length equals 15 residues. The CDR3 DNA reads as TGTGCCAGCAGCTTAAGGGACAGGGGGAACTACGAGCAGTACTTC. It yields the protein CASSLRDRGNYEQYF.

In regard to this clonotype: This may be a read error: a much more frequent sequence differs by one nucleotide. This chain uses TRBV7-9 with TRBJ2-1, with D possibly being TRBD2 (5 bases). CDR1 is SEHNR and CDR2 is FQNEAQ in the germline V gene (reference sequence). Trimming removed 1 base at V and 13 bases at J, with 11 bases between. The CDR3 is 12 amino acids. Here the CDR3 DNA reads TGTGCCAGCAGCTTAGAGGGAGAGACCCAGTTCTTC. Its translation: CASSLEGETQFF.

The chain couples TRBV7-2 to TRBJ2-7; tentatively, D is TRBD1 (5 bases). CDR3 length equals 15 residues. V was cut by 5 bases and J by 7 bases, with 21 bases left in between. The germline V gene encodes CDR1 SGHTA and CDR2 FQGNSA. The CDR3 DNA is TGTGCCAGCAGCCCCGATCAGGGTCCGGCGCGGGAGCAGTACTTC. Encoded protein: CASSPDQGPAREQYF.

The chain couples TRBV21-1 to TRBJ2-3; the table calls TRBD1, which could not be checked here. TRBV21-1 is shown as a pseudogene. The CDR3 has 16 residues. The CDR3 loop reads CASSDPRGTATDTQYF. The DNA of the CDR3 is TGTGCCAGCAGCGACCCTAGGGGGACAGCCACAGATACGCAGTATTTT.

This clonotype appeared a few times. J is TRBJ2-7 and V is TRBV7-9; TRBD1 agrees at 8 bases. The CDR3 totals 15 residues. Per the germline V gene, CDR1 is SEHNR and CDR2 is FQNEAQ (reference sequence). The junction had 6 bases not matched to a gene; V was cut back by 3 bases and J by 2 bases. The chain's CDR3 is CASSLPDREPYEQYF. CDR3 nucleotide sequence: TGTGCCAGCAGCTTGCCGGACAGGGAACCCTACGAGCAGTACTTC.

The chain has TRBV19 and TRBJ2-6, with a weak D call TRBD1 (5 bases). Trimming took off 5 bases at V and 2 bases at J, with 10 bases between the two ends. Germline V lookup: CDR1 LNHDA, CDR2 SQIVND (reference sequence). The CDR3 has 15 amino acids. The CDR3 region has the DNA TGTGCCAGTAGTTCGCAAGGGGCTGGGGCCAACGTCCTGACTTTC. As protein: CASSSQGAGANVLTF. Supplemented by reference TRBV19 and TRBJ2-6, the full variable domain reads DGGITQSPKYLFRKEGQNVTLSCEQNLNHDAMYWYRQDPGQGLRLIYYSQIVNDFQKGDIAEGYSVSREKKESFPLTVTSAQKNPTAFYLCASSSQGAGANVLTFGAGSRLTVL.

The chain couples TRBV3-1 to TRBJ2-7; TRBD2 aligns across 8 bases. Germline V gene sequence: CDR1 LGHDT, CDR2 YNNKEL (reference sequence). CDR3 length: 16 residues. Losses at the gene ends were 4 bases for V and 3 bases for J; bases not matched to a gene: 11. The CDR3, as DNA: TGTGCCAGCAGCCGAGGACTAGCTAGTGGCTACTACGAGCAGTACTTC. Translated, it gives CASSRGLASGYYEQYF.

V usage is TRBV10-3 and J usage is TRBJ2-1, with TRBD1 matching 8 bases. This CDR3 is built from 14 residues. Germline CDR1 is ENHRY and CDR2 is SYGVKD. The ends lost 8 bases at V and 0 bases at J; junction bases unmatched: 3. CDR3 DNA sequence: TGTGCCATCCAGGGACAGGACTCCTACAATGAGCAGTTCTTC. Translation: CAIQGQDSYNEQFF.

Note on this clonotype: The junction differs from germline at one of its ends, possibly a read error. The chain joins TRBV12-3 or TRBV12-4 to TRBJ2-3, with 9 nucleotides matching TRBD2. There are 14 residues in the CDR3. Written as DNA, the CDR3 is TGTGCCAGCAGTTATAGCGGGAGTACAGATATGCAGTATTTT. Its translation: CASSYSGSTDMQYF.

This sequence joins TRBV12-3 or TRBV12-4 and TRBJ2-5; TRBD2 matches at 14 bases. The CDR3 contains 16 residues. The trim removed 2 bases at V and 3 bases at J, leaving 2 bases unmatched. The CDR3: CASSLRGLAGEETQYF. Written as DNA, the CDR3 is TGTGCCAGCAGTTTAAGGGGACTAGCGGGAGAAGAGACCCAGTACTTC.

In the case of this clonotype: A read error may explain this, as a much larger clone is one base away. The chain uses TRBV29-1 and TRBJ2-5; D not certain. The CDR3 runs 15 residues. Germline V lookup: CDR1 SQVTM, CDR2 ANQGSEA. CDR3 nucleotides: TGCAGCGTCATGAGGTCGGGCGATTACCAAGAGGCCCAGTACTTC. Protein: CSVMRSGDYQEAQYF. Using reference TRBV29-1 and TRBJ2-5 for the parts outside the CDR3, the full variable domain is SAVISQKPSRDICQRGTSLTIQCQVDSQVTMMFWYRQQPGQSLTLIATANQGSEATYESGFVIDKFPISRPNLTFSTLTVSNMSPEDSSIYLCSVMRSGDYQEAQYFGPGTRLLVL.

This clonotype was seen a single time. The genes are TRBV30 and TRBJ2-5; a weak D match, TRBD2 (5 bases). The J call may be incorrect, as the DNA end agrees better with TRBJ2-7. CDR1 and CDR2 from the germline V gene are GTSNPN and SVGIG (reference sequence). The CDR3 is made up of 15 amino acids. The CDR3 spells CAWSVGGSSGYEQYF. The CDR3 DNA follows: TGTGCCTGGAGCGTAGGCGGGTCTTCGGGCTACGAGCAGTACTTC.

This clonotype was recorded a few times. The CDR3 DNA reads as TGTGCCAGCAGCCCTCCTAGCGGGAGGGCCTACGAGCAGTACTTC. This gives the protein CASSPPSGRAYEQYF. V usage is TRBV14 and J usage is TRBJ2-7, with 12 bases fitting TRBD2. With V trimmed by 4 bases and J by 2 bases, 3 bases remained unmatched. Germline CDR1 and CDR2: SGHDN and FVKESK. This CDR3 spans 15 amino acids.

This clonotype has more than one count but fewer than ten. The chain has TRBV5-1 and TRBJ1-1; 8 nucleotides line up with TRBD1. This CDR3 contains 15 residues. Germline V CDR1 and CDR2: SGHRS, YFSETQ. V gave up 1 base and J gave up 2 bases; unmatched junction bases: 4. CDR3 protein: CASSLTDRENTEAFF. In DNA, the CDR3 is TGCGCCAGCAGCTTGACGGACAGGGAAAACACTGAAGCTTTCTTT.

This clonotype was detected only a few times. The chain recombines TRBV11-2 with TRBJ2-7, with TRBD2 matching 9 bases. The CDR3 is 17 amino acids. The germline V gene has CDR1 SGHAT and CDR2 FQNNGV. The V and J ends lost 2 bases and 0 bases, in that order; junction bases with no gene match: 8. CDR3 DNA sequence: TGTGCCAGCAGCTTATATGCCGGCGGGAGGGCCTCCTACGAGCAGTACTTC. It translates to CASSLYAGGRASYEQYF.

As to this clonotype: A junction end diverges from the germline sequence, so it may reflect a read error. The chain joins TRBV25-1 to TRBJ1-2; D call uncertain. Germline V gene lookup returns CDR1 MGHDK and CDR2 SYGVNS. This CDR3 region has 14 residues. The CDR3 reads CASGDPRVVRGYTF. The CDR3 region has the DNA TGTGCCAGCGGTGACCCTCGGGTGGTGCGAGGCTACACCTTC.

About this clonotype itself: A read error may be the cause here, since a much bigger clone is one base away. The CDR3 DNA is TGTGCCAGCAGTTATCAGGGGGGTAGAGAGACCCAGTACTTC. Protein sequence: CASSYQGGRETQYF. The chain links TRBV6-6 to TRBJ2-5, with D possibly matching TRBD1 (7 bases). Germline V gene data show CDR1 as MNHNY and CDR2 as SVGAGI (reference sequence). Trimming stripped 3 bases from V and 4 bases from J, with 12 bases between. The CDR3 contains 14 residues.

The chain joins TRBV29-1 to TRBJ1-2; unclear D gene. This CDR3 contains 11 residues. Germline lookup yields CDR1 SQVTM and CDR2 ANQGSEA. Trimming shortened V by 2 bases and J by 4 bases, and 5 bases separated the two germline ends. CDR3 loop: CSVESRYGYTF. CDR3 in DNA: TGCAGCGTTGAATCTCGCTATGGCTACACCTTC.

This clonotype was seen a few times. The rearrangement uses TRBV24-1 and TRBJ2-5; D possibly corresponds to TRBD1 (6 bases). The CDR3 covers 18 residues. Germline lookup yields CDR1 KGHDR and CDR2 SFDVKD. Trimming removed 3 bases at V and 2 bases at J, with 21 bases between. The CDR3 region is CATSDRRPDRSGQETQYF. The DNA for the CDR3 is TGTGCCACCAGTGATCGTCGACCGGACAGATCGGGACAAGAGACCCAGTACTTC.

This clonotype turned up a few times. This chain links TRBV7-3 with TRBJ2-3; no firm D call. The CDR3 is 13 residues long. V lost 5 bases, J lost 1 base, and 7 bases lay in between. Germline CDR1 and CDR2: SGHTA and FQGTGA. The CDR3 spells CASSVDRTDTQYF. CDR3 DNA sequence: TGTGCCAGCAGCGTAGACCGCACAGATACGCAGTATTTT.

This chain joins TRBV7-9 and TRBJ1-1; D remains unclear. The CDR3 is made up of 15 amino acids. The germline V gene encodes CDR1 SEHNR and CDR2 FQNEAQ (reference sequence). Trimming left V 5 bases short and J 4 bases short, with 17 bases between. The CDR3 reads CASSPQAVYSTEAFF. CDR3 in DNA: TGTGCCAGCAGCCCCCAGGCGGTGTACAGCACTGAAGCTTTCTTT.

This clonotype has at least ten counts. The gene calls are TRBV9 and TRBJ1-2; D possibly corresponds to TRBD1 (5 bases). Germline-derived CDR1 and CDR2 are SGDLS and YYNGEE. The CDR3 spans 14 residues. V was cut by 4 bases and J by 7 bases, with 17 bases left in between. The CDR3 spells CASSLGWGNGGYTF. In nucleotides, the CDR3 is TGTGCCAGCAGCCTAGGGTGGGGGAACGGTGGCTACACCTTC.

V gene TRBV28 combines with J gene TRBJ2-3; D remains ambiguous. V lost 5 bases and J lost 8, with 5 bases in between. The CDR3 runs to 10 residues. Germline lookup yields CDR1 MDHEN and CDR2 SYDVKM. The CDR3 sequence: CASSQRTQYF. As DNA, the CDR3 is TGTGCCAGCAGTCAACGTACGCAGTATTTT.

V is TRBV20-1 and J is TRBJ2-1, with 7 positions matching TRBD2. V lost 5 bases to trimming and J lost 8 bases; unmatched junction nucleotides: 6. Germline V gene data show CDR1 as DFQATT and CDR2 as SNEGSKA (reference sequence). This CDR3 has 12 residues. As DNA, the CDR3 is TGCAGTGCTGGGAGGGCCAGCGATGAGCAGTTCTTC. It is translated as CSAGRASDEQFF.

This clonotype showed up just a few times. The rearrangement links TRBV29-1 to TRBJ2-1, with 11 bases identical to TRBD2. Germline CDR1 and CDR2: SQVTM and ANQGSEA. The CDR3 spans 18 residues. With V trimmed by 1 base and J by 5 bases, 13 bases remained unmatched. The CDR3 region is CSVEGFSTSGSTHNEQFF. CDR3 coding DNA: TGCAGCGTTGAAGGCTTTTCTACTAGCGGGAGCACCCACAATGAGCAGTTCTTC.